The source of this T cell receptor beta chain is a study of blood T cell repertoires in COVID-19 (dated by TCRdb to 2020 to 2021). Concerning the study at large: Collaborator samples came from the United States, Italy and Spain and covered acute and convalescent phases of COVID-19. The material from the prospective study consisted of cDNA or gDNA derived from T cells, B-cell-depleted T cells, or PBMCs. Subjects who had been exposed to COVID-19, were actively infected with it, or had recovered from it provided the deeply sampled blood TCRbeta repertoires that made up the dataset. A freely available public database, intended as a resource for researchers studying the immune response to SARS-CoV-2, is where the repertoires were released. The samples were drawn from two sources: the first 160 participants of the ongoing ImmuneRACE study, and over 1,000 subjects contributed by 6 global collaborators. Sample metadata almost always included a de-identified subject ID, COVID-19 status, age in years and sex. Where available, HLA class I and class II types were obtained from metadata supplied by the sample provider rather than from assay-based typing. Broad study findings and their caveats: Clinical and demographic metadata were provided uncurated, with the amount varying by source and participant.

Regarding this clone: Which antigen it targets is not known. No per-base quality is available; no much larger clone lies one base away.

The immunoSEQ Assay, a bias-controlled multiplex PCR, was used to amplify TCRbeta CDR3 regions from genomic DNA. Turning to the authors' computational methods: The number of nucleated cells in each sample was estimated from the amplification of reference gene primers within the assay. To quantify the absolute abundance of each unique TCRbeta CDR3 rearrangement, sequence reads were collapsed and filtered. Productive Simpson clonality was computed per sample as the square root of Simpson's diversity index over productive rearrangements. TCRdb obtained this table from immuneACCESS and retained in-frame rearrangements with V and J assigned. These tables miss some clones; where compared with another copy, unresolved V genes account for less than half of the shortfall, and the remainder is unexplained. That table gives V, J and clone size, and the DNA gave D and trimming. The sample yields approximately 90,000 clones; 65% to 85% were counted once. The leading ten clones occupy 30% to 35% of the sample.

The collaborating institutions used their own protocols to collect whole blood in K2EDTA tubes. Collaborator samples were shipped for TCRbeta analysis as frozen whole blood, isolated PBMCs, or DNA extracted from either sample type. This receptor was taken from a woman of 80 years or more with active or convalescent COVID-19. Input material: peripheral blood.

CDR3 sequence: CASSRGGVDNSPLHF. The DNA is TGTGCCAGCAGCCGGGGGGGCGTCGATAATTCACCCCTCCACTTT. The sequence is built from TRBV7-9 and TRBJ1-6, with TRBD1 tentatively as D gene (6 bases match). For CDR1 and CDR2, the germline V gene (reference sequence) lists SEHNR and FQNEAQ. V lost 5 bases and J lost 5 bases; the stretch between them is 13 bases long. The CDR3 goes from the cysteine to the phenylalanine over 15 residues. Here the CDR3 DNA is all that survives: 45 bases in frame from base 1.